This entry lists 5 T cell receptor beta chains sequenced from one sample in a study of human T cells and chemical hapten exposure. Time point reported: patch test 1, 2 weeks after DPC sensitization. The treatment denotes: therapeutic diphenylcyclopropenone sensitization with weekly scalp DPC. A single record per CDR3 protein comes from TCRdb applying MiXCR to the RACE reads. The sample has 340,000 or so distinct CDR3 sequences, 5.5% to 8% seen once; the top ten hold 8.4%. This specimen consisted of whole blood, obtained in connection with sensitization to the hapten diphenylcyclopropenone (DPC). Receptor source: a woman between 18 and 29 years old with alopecia areata. Some clones in this sample may be carry-over from other donors' samples.

This clonotype was observed at least ten times. The chain carries TRBV12-3 or TRBV12-4 and TRBJ2-5; no definite D call. The CDR3 loop spans 14 amino acids. Between the trimmed V and J ends, which lost 6 bases and 3 bases, there was a span of 14 bases. The CDR3 DNA sequence: TGTGCCAGCAGGGGGTTGGTCTCGGAAGAGACCCAGTACTTC. It encodes CASRGLVSEETQYF.

This clonotype has only a few counts. In DNA form, the CDR3 reads TGTGCCAGCAGTTTCTCCGGGACGTCCGGCTCCTACGAGCAGTACTTC. Protein sequence: CASSFSGTSGSYEQYF. The chain carries TRBV28 and TRBJ2-7, with D perhaps matching TRBD1 or TRBD2 (5 bases each). V was cut by 3 bases and J by 0 bases, with 15 bases left in between. CDR1 and CDR2 (germline): MDHEN, SYDVKM. The CDR3 covers 16 residues.

This clonotype was detected only a few times. The chain is built from TRBV4-3 and TRBJ2-2, with D possibly TRBD2 on 6 matching bases. The germline gives CDR1 LGHNA, CDR2 YSLEER. The V end lost 6 bases, the J end lost 7 bases, and 18 bases lay between the germline ends. This CDR3 is built from 15 residues. CDR3 nucleotide sequence: TGCGCCAGCAGGGACTACTCTCCTCGTGGCGGGGAGCTGTTTTTT. Residues: CASRDYSPRGGELFF.

This clonotype was counted ten times or more. The V gene is TRBV12-3 or TRBV12-4, the J gene TRBJ2-7; TRBD1 aligns across 7 bases. This CDR3 has 13 residues. The J segment lost 2 bases and the V segment lost 7 bases, leaving 5 bases of the junction unmatched. CDR3 residues: CASTRTGAYEQYF. The CDR3 nucleotides read TGTGCCAGCACCCGGACAGGAGCCTACGAGCAGTACTTC.

The V gene is TRBV5-1, the J gene TRBJ1-4, with 9 bases fitting TRBD1. The J segment lost 4 bases and the V segment lost 0 bases, leaving 1 base of the junction unmatched. CDR1 and CDR2 from the germline V gene are SGHRS and YFSETQ. The CDR3 is 15 amino acids. CDR3 bases: TGCGCCAGCAGCTTGGAGACAGGGGGTAATGAAAAACTGTTTTTT. Its protein product is CASSLETGGNEKLFF.